A single sample gave rise to the 20 T cell receptor beta chains below, sequenced in a study of blood T cell repertoires in COVID-19. Sequencing used immunoSEQ multiplex PCR; TCRdb keeps in-frame clones, though not all of them. Here the sample spans under 350,000 clones, 75% to 85% being singletons. The sequencing input was peripheral blood. The receptors shown here come from a human donor in a cohort sampled during active COVID-19.

This clone was observed a single time. The V gene is TRBV20-1, the J gene TRBJ1-2; possible D gene TRBD1, 6 bases. CDR1 is DFQATT, CDR2 SNEGSKA, per germline (reference sequence). V dropped 4 bases and J dropped 12 bases, with 12 bases sitting between them. The CDR3 sequence is 10 residues long. The CDR3 region is CSAIAGVHTF. CDR3 sequence (DNA): TGCAGTGCTATTGCAGGGGTTCACACCTTC.

The V call is TRBV10-1, the J call TRBJ2-7; the D gene is possibly TRBD1 (6 bases). The CDR3 is 15 amino acids. From germline, CDR1 is WNHNN and CDR2 SYGVQD (reference sequence). V was cut by 7 bases and J by 2 bases, with 18 bases left in between. The CDR3 DNA follows: TGCGCCAGCACCCTCTCCAGGGGATCTCCCTACGAGCAGTACTTC. Encoded protein: CASTLSRGSPYEQYF.

The chain is built from TRBV6-5 and TRBJ1-1; no clear D. Trimming pared 0 bases from V and 10 bases from J, leaving 15 bases between. CDR3 size: 14 residues. The germline V gene has CDR1 MNHEY and CDR2 SVGAGI. The DNA of the CDR3 is TGTGCCAGCAGTTACTCACCCCAAGGTGGCGGAGCTTTCTTT. Encoded protein: CASSYSPQGGGAFF.

The CDR3 DNA follows: TGTGCCAGCAGCTCGACAGGGGCTGGAAACACCATATATTTT. This codes for CASSSTGAGNTIYF. The rearrangement uses TRBV7-3 and TRBJ1-3; 8 bases fit TRBD1. This CDR3 comprises 14 residues. Germline V gene sequence: CDR1 SGHTA, CDR2 FQGTGA. J was trimmed by 2 bases and V by 4 bases; bases with no gene match: 1.

V usage is TRBV28 and J usage is TRBJ1-5, with 7 bases aligning to TRBD1. The CDR3 extends over 13 amino acids. Per germline, CDR1 MDHEN and CDR2 SYDVKM. Trimming removed 6 bases from V and 7 bases from J; junction bases left unmatched: 6. In DNA, the CDR3 is TGTGCCAGCAGCTCAGGGGGGTGGCAGCCCCAGCATTTT. Translated, it gives CASSSGGWQPQHF.

Written as DNA, the CDR3 is TGCGCCAGCAGCTTGGGGACTGGGACTAGCGGGGTTACAGATACGCAGTATTTT. It translates to CASSLGTGTSGVTDTQYF. The chain employs TRBV5-1 and TRBJ2-3; 13 bases fit TRBD2. The germline V gene encodes CDR1 SGHRS and CDR2 YFSETQ. The CDR3 consists of 18 residues. Unmatched junction bases numbered 7, after V lost 0 bases and J lost 3 bases.

This clone was detected once. The chain carries TRBV25-1 and TRBJ1-2; a possible D gene is TRBD1 (5 bases). Germline CDR1 is MGHDK and CDR2 is SYGVNS. Deletions cut 8 bases from V and 5 bases from J, with 12 bases between. The CDR3 has 12 residues. The CDR3 spells CASPAGSYGYTF. Here the CDR3 DNA reads TGTGCCAGCCCCGCAGGGTCATATGGCTACACCTTC.

The chain uses TRBV7-3 and TRBJ2-3, with D unclear. Trimming removed 5 bases from V and 4 bases from J, with 13 bases in between. The CDR3 loop spans 14 amino acids. The germline gives CDR1 SGHTA, CDR2 FQGTGA. The CDR3 here is CASSPHESPDTQYF. The CDR3, as DNA: TGTGCCAGCAGCCCCCACGAAAGCCCAGATACGCAGTATTTT.

The genes are TRBV5-1 and TRBJ2-1; possibly TRBD1 for D (6 bases). This CDR3 has 14 residues. Germline CDR1 is SGHRS and CDR2 is YFSETQ. V was clipped by 4 bases and J by 1 base, with 9 bases between them. The CDR3 DNA reads as TGCGCCAGCAGCGCAGGGGATTCCTACAATGAGCAGTTCTTC. This encodes CASSAGDSYNEQFF.

The chain joins TRBV5-4 to TRBJ2-5; TRBD2 agrees at 13 bases. Unmatched junction bases numbered 6, after V lost 0 bases and J lost 1 base. Germline V gene data show CDR1 as SGHNT and CDR2 as YYREEE (reference sequence). CDR3 length equals 18 residues. The CDR3 here is CASSLGGGLAGFQETQYF. CDR3 nucleotide sequence: TGTGCCAGCAGCTTGGGAGGGGGACTAGCGGGGTTCCAAGAGACCCAGTACTTC.

The chain carries TRBV7-6 and TRBJ2-3, with 7 bases fitting TRBD2. The CDR3 consists of 15 residues. From germline, CDR1 is SGHVS and CDR2 FNYEAQ. V gave up 3 bases and J gave up 3 bases; unmatched junction bases: 6. The CDR3 DNA follows: TGTGCCAGCAGCTTCGGTGGGGGGGAGACAGATACGCAGTATTTT. This codes for CASSFGGGETDTQYF.

This clone was detected a few times. The rearrangement joins TRBV30 to TRBJ1-2; 7 bases align to TRBD1. CDR1 GTSNPN and CDR2 SVGIG come from the germline V gene (reference sequence). Trimming took 3 bases from V and 2 from J; bases not matched to a gene: 6. This CDR3 comprises 14 residues. The CDR3 sequence: CAWSPDRPNYGYTF. The CDR3 coding sequence is TGTGCCTGGAGCCCGGACAGGCCCAACTATGGCTACACCTTC.

V and J are TRBV2 and TRBJ2-7; no firm D call. V was cut by 3 bases and J by 2 bases, with 5 bases left in between. The CDR3 sequence is 12 residues long. In germline, CDR1 is SNHLY, CDR2 FYNNEI. DNA for the CDR3: TGTGCCAGCAGTGACAGGACCTACGAGCAGTACTTC. It translates to CASSDRTYEQYF.

This chain joins TRBV27 and TRBJ1-5; D possibly corresponds to TRBD1 (6 bases). This CDR3 has 13 amino acids. V was pared by 6 bases and J by 3 bases, with 9 bases between. Per the germline V gene, CDR1 is MNHEY and CDR2 is SMNVEV (reference sequence). DNA for the CDR3: TGTGCCAGCAGGGGGGGGCTCAATCAGCCCCAGCATTTT. Its translation: CASRGGLNQPQHF.

This chain links TRBV9 with TRBJ2-5, with 8 bases lining up with TRBD2. Trimming removed 4 bases from V and 5 bases from J; junction bases left unmatched: 10. The CDR3 covers 15 residues. Germline loops: CDR1 SGDLS, CDR2 YYNGEE. The chain's CDR3 is CASSPRTSFRETQYF. CDR3 nucleotides: TGTGCCAGCAGCCCCCGGACTAGCTTTCGGGAGACCCAGTACTTC.

The chain combines TRBV3-1 (or the pseudogene TRBV3-2) with TRBJ2-2; D gene uncertain. The CDR3 runs to 14 residues. The germline gives CDR1 LGHDT, CDR2 YNNKEL (reference sequence). The germline V and J ends were trimmed by 6 bases and 4 bases, with 12 bases remaining between them. The CDR3 nucleotides are TGTGCCAGCAGTAACATGCTGTCCACCGGGGAGCTGTTTTTT. Protein: CASSNMLSTGELFF.

To note about this clone: This CDR3 is also generated by other DNA sequences in the sample. The chain links TRBV7-3 to TRBJ1-2, with 7 nucleotides matching TRBD1. Germline V gene sequence: CDR1 SGHTA, CDR2 FQGTGA. The trim removed 5 bases at V and 6 bases at J, leaving 6 bases unmatched. The CDR3 spans 13 residues. CDR3 region: CASSLGQGDGYTF. CDR3 sequence (DNA): TGTGCCAGCAGCCTCGGGCAGGGGGATGGCTACACCTTC. The whole variable domain, filled in from reference TRBV7-3 and TRBJ1-2, reads GAGVSQTPSNKVTEKGKYVELRCDPISGHTALYWYRQSLGQGPEFLIYFQGTGAADDSGLPNDRFFAVRPEGSVSTLKIQRTERGDSAVYLCASSLGQGDGYTFGSGTRLTVV.

V and J are TRBV6-5 and TRBJ2-3; D gene ambiguous. This CDR3 is 14 amino acids long. V gave up 4 bases and J gave up 6 bases, with 14 bases separating them. From germline, CDR1 is MNHEY and CDR2 SVGAGI. The CDR3 loop is CASSSSTFRDTQYF. The CDR3 DNA reads TGTGCCAGCAGTTCGAGTACCTTCAGGGATACGCAGTATTTT.

The chain carries TRBV5-6 and TRBJ2-7; D might be TRBD2 (5 bases). Germline loops: CDR1 SGHDT, CDR2 YYEEEE. The CDR3 has 16 residues. V lost 2 bases to trimming and J lost 2 bases, with 17 bases between them. CDR3 region: CASSFKTGIPTYEQYF. CDR3 coding DNA: TGTGCCAGCAGCTTTAAAACCGGGATCCCAACCTACGAGCAGTACTTC.

The rearrangement links TRBV20-1 to TRBJ1-1; D gene ambiguous. In germline, CDR1 is DFQATT, CDR2 SNEGSKA (reference sequence). The length of the CDR3 is 10 residues. The CDR3 nucleotides read TGCAGCGCGATGAACACTGAAGCTTTCTTT. Translation: CSAMNTEAFF.